A selection of T cell receptor beta chains follows, all from one sample in a study of blood T cell repertoires in COVID-19. Clones were sequenced by immunoSEQ multiplex PCR, and TCRdb holds only the in-frame ones, with some missing. The profile shows just over 90,000 clones, approximately 87% of them singletons. The sample taken for sequencing was peripheral blood. Source of these receptors: a human donor with active COVID-19. The donor label of this sample is uncertain. The conserved cysteine and the conserved F or W are not part of the CDR3 here. Expanded clones get a size class; other rows say once, few or many, or leave the size out.

cdr3_length v_call clone_size cdr3_aa
12 TRBV19 few ASSIGQANQPQH
14 TRBV7-9 - ASSLLGGRMNTEAF
16 TRBV4-1 - ASSQVRGGSFSYNEQF
15 TRBV27 - ASSLTTGGTKWWGYT
12 TRBV6-6 - ASSYGASNSPLH
13 TRBV5-4 - ASSLGGQGHGEQY
13 TRBV5-4 - ASSDGRDSNQPQH
14 TRBV19 - ASSTKPTGFYETQY
12 TRBV27 - ASSLGLALNEQF
14 TRBV18 - ASSPSSGTGGETQY
12 TRBV5-4 once ASSLDPGPNEQF
14 TRBV6-1 - ASSEGIGGRVYGYT
13 TRBV3-1/TRBV3-2 once ASSQGIAVEDTQY
14 TRBV3-1/TRBV3-2 - ASSQDLARSTDTQY
16 TRBV4-3 - ASSQDPTSGGALGTQY
13 TRBV7-9 - ASSPTGSLREKLF
11 TRBV24-1 - ATSSGGRSGYT